The rows below give T cell receptor beta chains drawn from one sample of a study of blood T cell repertoires in COVID-19. TCRdb keeps only in-frame clones here, not all; method: immunoSEQ multiplex PCR. The repertoire holds 150,000 to 200,000 clones, with 80% to 90% as singletons. The specimen was peripheral blood. The origin of the receptors is a man aged 55 to 70 with acute or convalescent COVID-19. CDR3s include the opening cysteine and the closing phenylalanine or tryptophan. D genes are given only for firm matches. For some rows the clone size is stated as once, few or many, or as a class when expanded; others skip it.

d_call clone_size j_call v_call cdr3_nt cdr3_aa
NA NA TRBJ1-1 TRBV7-8 TGTGCCAGCAGTACAGGGAACACTGAAGCTTTCTTT CASSTGNTEAFF
TRBD2 once TRBJ2-1 TRBV5-1 TGCGCCAGCAGCCCAGGGGGACTAGCGGGAGTCGGTGAGCAGTTCTTC CASSPGGLAGVGEQFF
NA NA TRBJ2-3 TRBV6-4 TGTGCCAGCGCGGCTGACGCGGATACGCAGTATTTT CASAADADTQYF
TRBD1 once TRBJ1-1 TRBV12-5 TGTGCTAGTGGTTTGGAGCAGGGGGTGCGGGCTTTCTTT CASGLEQGVRAFF
TRBD2 NA TRBJ2-3 TRBV4-1 TGCGCCAGCAGCCAAGAACGGGAGGTGGGAGATACGCAGTATTTT CASSQEREVGDTQYF
TRBD1 few TRBJ2-1 TRBV5-1 TGCGCCAGCAGCTTGGGACTAGAGGGACAGGGCATCTATGAGCAGTTCTTC CASSLGLEGQGIYEQFF
NA NA TRBJ2-1 TRBV7-3 TGTGCCAGCAGAAAAACAGGGACCCTTATCTTC CASRKTGTLIF
NA once TRBJ2-7 TRBV12-3/TRBV12-4 TGTGCCAGCAGTAGAGGATCCTACGAGCAGTACTTC CASSRGSYEQYF
TRBD1 NA TRBJ1-1 TRBV7-6 TGTGCCAGCAGCTCGACAGGGGTTGGGACTGAAGCTTTCTTT CASSSTGVGTEAFF
NA NA TRBJ2-1 TRBV5-8 TGTGCCAGCAGCTTAACGGGGAACTACAATGAGCAGTTCTTC CASSLTGNYNEQFF
NA NA TRBJ2-3 TRBV2 TGTGCCAGCATTACAGGGTTGGATACGCAGTATTTT CASITGLDTQYF
NA NA TRBJ1-1 TRBV28 TGTGCCAGCATACAGGTGCTGGGCACTGAAGCTTTCTTT CASIQVLGTEAFF
TRBD2 once TRBJ2-7 TRBV3-1/TRBV3-2 TGTGCCAGCAGCCAGGGATGGATAGCGGGAGCGACGACCTACGAGCAGTACTTC CASSQGWIAGATTYEQYF
TRBD2 NA TRBJ2-3 TRBV7-3 TGTGCCAGCAGCCTTGGGACTAGCGGGAGGGAGGGAGATACGCAGTATTTT CASSLGTSGREGDTQYF
TRBD2 NA TRBJ2-1 TRBV24-1 TGTGCCATTCGAGGCACTAGCGGGAGTGACAACAATGAGCAGTTCTTC CAIRGTSGSDNNEQFF
NA NA TRBJ1-1 TRBV28 TGTGCCAGCGACGCGGGGTTCACTGAAGCTTTCTTT CASDAGFTEAFF
NA NA TRBJ1-2 TRBV28 TGTGCCAGCACCGGGGGGGCTAACTATGGCTACACCTTC CASTGGANYGYTF
TRBD2 NA TRBJ2-2 TRBV28 TGTGCCAGCAGCCCCGGACTAGCGGGAGCCGGGGAGCTGTTTTTT CASSPGLAGAGELFF
TRBD2 NA TRBJ2-7 TRBV30 TGTGCCTGGAGTGTAAGAGGGTCTAGCGGGAGAGTCTCCGTCCCAAGCTCCTACGAGCAGTACTTC CAWSVRGSSGRVSVPSSYEQYF
TRBD1 NA TRBJ1-2 TRBV7-3 TGTGCCAGCAGCTCGACAGGGGGCTATGGCTACACCTTC CASSSTGGYGYTF
NA NA TRBJ2-3 TRBV11-2 TGTGCCAGCAGCTCTCGGGATACGCAGTATTTT CASSSRDTQYF
NA NA TRBJ1-3 TRBV2 TGTGCCAGCAGTGGTATAGGCGGAGGTGGAAACACCATATATTTT CASSGIGGGGNTIYF
TRBD1 NA TRBJ1-1 TRBV28 TGTGCCAGCAGTTCCCCCGGGACAGGGAACACTGAAGCTTTCTTT CASSSPGTGNTEAFF
NA NA TRBJ2-2 TRBV2 TGTGCCAGCAGTGACTTTCACCGGGGTAACACCGGGGAGCTGTTTTTT CASSDFHRGNTGELFF
TRBD1 NA TRBJ2-3 TRBV12-3/TRBV12-4 TGTGCCAGCGACAGGGGAGAGACAGATACGCAGTATTTT CASDRGETDTQYF
NA NA TRBJ1-5 TRBV14 TGTGCCAGCAGCCGGGACATGGGTCAGCCCCAGCATTTT CASSRDMGQPQHF
TRBD1 NA TRBJ2-2 TRBV5-1 TGCGCCAGCAGCTTGCATGGGACAGGGGCGACCGGGGAGCTGTTTTTT CASSLHGTGATGELFF
NA NA TRBJ1-5 TRBV2 TGTGCCAGCAGTGAAGCGACAGCGAATCAGCCCCAGCATTTT CASSEATANQPQHF
NA NA TRBJ2-1 TRBV3-1/TRBV3-2 TGTGCCAGCAGCCGTGCTGGGCAGGGGCAGTTCTTC CASSRAGQGQFF
TRBD1 NA TRBJ1-2 TRBV6-4 TGTGCCAGCAGGGGGGGACAGGGAGATAACTATGGCTACACCTTC CASRGGQGDNYGYTF
TRBD1 NA TRBJ1-2 TRBV5-4 TGTGCCAGCAGCTTGGACAGGGGATCCTATGGCTACACCTTC CASSLDRGSYGYTF
TRBD1 NA TRBJ1-1 TRBV4-1 TGCGCCAGCAGCCCACAGGGGCGAGACGGGACTGAAGCTTTCTTT CASSPQGRDGTEAFF
TRBD2 NA TRBJ2-6 TRBV11-2 TGTGCCAGCAGCTTATTCGCAGGGACTACTGGGGCCAACGTCCTGACTTTC CASSLFAGTTGANVLTF
TRBD1 NA TRBJ2-7 TRBV11-1 TGTGCCAGCAGCCTCAGGGGGACCCACGGCGAGCAGTACTTC CASSLRGTHGEQYF
NA NA TRBJ2-2 TRBV18 TGTGCCAGCTCTCCGAGGACCGGGGAGCTGTTTTTT CASSPRTGELFF
TRBD2 NA TRBJ2-5 TRBV29-1 TGCAGCGGACTAGCGGGAGGCCTCGAGACCCAGTACTTC CSGLAGGLETQYF
TRBD1 NA TRBJ1-5 TRBV10-2 TGCGCCAGCAGTTGGGACAGGGGGCTTGGTCAGCCCCAGCATTTT CASSWDRGLGQPQHF
NA NA TRBJ1-3 TRBV11-2 TGTGCCAGCAGCCCGACGGTGACAAGAAACACCATATATTTT CASSPTVTRNTIYF
NA NA TRBJ1-2 TRBV18 TGTGCCAGCTCACGCATTCAGGGAGGTGTAAACGGCTACACCTTC CASSRIQGGVNGYTF
TRBD2 NA TRBJ2-1 TRBV9 TGTGCCAGCAGCGTAAGACAAGTGGAGTCCGCGGCGGGAGTCGAGAACAATGAGCAGTTCTTC CASSVRQVESAAGVENNEQFF
NA NA TRBJ2-5 TRBV6-5 TGTGCCAGCCCCAAGGGGCAAGAGACCCAGTACTTC CASPKGQETQYF
NA many TRBJ1-2 TRBV30 TGTGCCCGGCGCGCAGGTGGCTACACCTTC CARRAGGYTF
NA once TRBJ1-1 TRBV18 TGTGCCAGCTCACGGGCAGGGTACACTGAAGCTTTCTTT CASSRAGYTEAFF
TRBD1 NA TRBJ1-2 TRBV4-1 TGCGCCAGCAGCCAAGAGGGACAGTATGGCTACACCTTC CASSQEGQYGYTF
NA many TRBJ2-2 TRBV11-2 TGTGCCAGCAGCCCCCGGGGCACCGGGGAGCTGTTTTTT CASSPRGTGELFF
NA NA TRBJ2-5 TRBV21-1 TGTGCCAGCAGCAAAATCGATAGGGACAGGTCCTCCGAGACCCAGTACTTC CASSKIDRDRSSETQYF
NA few TRBJ1-1 TRBV28 TGTGCCAGCGGAACCCCGGGAGTCCGGAGGACTGAAGCTTTCTTT CASGTPGVRRTEAFF
NA once TRBJ1-2 TRBV30 TGTGCCTGGAGGACACAGCCAAACTATGGCTACACCTTC CAWRTQPNYGYTF
TRBD1 NA TRBJ1-1 TRBV19 TGTGCCAGTAGTTTGACAACAGGGGGCACTGAAGCTTTCTTT CASSLTTGGTEAFF
TRBD2 NA TRBJ2-1 TRBV7-6 TGTGCCAGCAGCTTACGGCCTGGGCCTAGCGGCGCCAATGAGCAGTTCTTC CASSLRPGPSGANEQFF
TRBD1 NA TRBJ2-5 TRBV30 TGTGCCTGGAGTGTCCAGGGGGCTGGGACCCAGTACTTC CAWSVQGAGTQYF
NA once TRBJ1-6 TRBV27 TGTGCCAGCACCCAACTAGAGGCTCGTAATTCACCCCTCCACTTT CASTQLEARNSPLHF
TRBD2 NA TRBJ2-1 TRBV3-1/TRBV3-2 TGTGCCAGCAGCCAGAATAGCGGGAGGATTAACAATGAGCAGTTCTTC CASSQNSGRINNEQFF